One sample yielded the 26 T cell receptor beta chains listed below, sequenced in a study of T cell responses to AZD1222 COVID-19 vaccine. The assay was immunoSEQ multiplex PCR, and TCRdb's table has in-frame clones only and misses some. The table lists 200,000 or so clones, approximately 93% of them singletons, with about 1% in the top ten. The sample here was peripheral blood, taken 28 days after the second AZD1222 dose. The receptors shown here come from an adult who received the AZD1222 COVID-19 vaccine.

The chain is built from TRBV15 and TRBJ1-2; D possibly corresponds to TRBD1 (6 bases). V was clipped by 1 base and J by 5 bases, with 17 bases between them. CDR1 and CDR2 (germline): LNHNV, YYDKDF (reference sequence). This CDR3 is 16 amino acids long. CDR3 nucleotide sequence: TGTGCCACCAGCAGAGGGGCGACAGGCCGGCCTTATGGCTACACCTTC. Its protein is CATSRGATGRPYGYTF.

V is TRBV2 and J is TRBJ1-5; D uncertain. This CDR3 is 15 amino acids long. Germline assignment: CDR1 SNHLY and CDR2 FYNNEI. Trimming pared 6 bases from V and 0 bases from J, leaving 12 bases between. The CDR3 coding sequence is TGTGCCAGCAGAGGCGAACAGCTTAGCAATCAGCCCCAGCATTTT. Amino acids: CASRGEQLSNQPQHF.

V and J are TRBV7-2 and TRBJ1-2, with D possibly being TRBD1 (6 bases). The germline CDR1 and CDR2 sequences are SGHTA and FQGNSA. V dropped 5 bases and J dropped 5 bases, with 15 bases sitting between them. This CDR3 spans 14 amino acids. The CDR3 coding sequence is TGTGCCAGCAGCCCTAGAGGGCAGGGGTATGGCTACACCTTC. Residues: CASSPRGQGYGYTF.

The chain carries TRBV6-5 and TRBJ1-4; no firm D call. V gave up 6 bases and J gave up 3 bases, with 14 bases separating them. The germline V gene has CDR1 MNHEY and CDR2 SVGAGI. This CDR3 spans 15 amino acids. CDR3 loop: CASSDGIAANEKLFF. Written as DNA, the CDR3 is TGTGCCAGCAGCGACGGGATCGCGGCTAATGAAAAACTGTTTTTT.

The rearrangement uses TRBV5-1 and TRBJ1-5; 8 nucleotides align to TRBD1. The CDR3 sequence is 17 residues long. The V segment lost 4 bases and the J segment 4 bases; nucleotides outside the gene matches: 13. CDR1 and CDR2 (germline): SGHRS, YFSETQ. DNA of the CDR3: TGCGCCAGCAGCCTGGGGACAGGTCCCACTTGGAATCAGCCCCAGCATTTT. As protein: CASSLGTGPTWNQPQHF.

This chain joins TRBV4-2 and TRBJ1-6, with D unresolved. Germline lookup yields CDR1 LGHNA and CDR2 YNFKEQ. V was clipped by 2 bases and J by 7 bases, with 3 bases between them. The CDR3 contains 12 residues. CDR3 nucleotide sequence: TGTGCCAGCAGCCAATCGAATTCACCCCTCCACTTT. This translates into CASSQSNSPLHF.

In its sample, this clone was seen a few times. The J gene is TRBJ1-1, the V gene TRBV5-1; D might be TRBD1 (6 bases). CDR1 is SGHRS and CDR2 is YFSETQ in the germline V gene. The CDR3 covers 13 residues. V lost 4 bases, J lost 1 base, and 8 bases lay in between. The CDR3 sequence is CASSRQENTEAFF. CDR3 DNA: TGCGCCAGCAGCCGACAGGAGAACACTGAAGCTTTCTTT. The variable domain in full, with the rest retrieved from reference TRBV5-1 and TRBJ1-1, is KAGVTQTPRYLIKTRGQQVTLSCSPISGHRSVSWYQQTPGQGLQFLFEYFSETQRNKGNFPGRFSGRQFSNSRSEMNVSTLELGDSALYLCASSRQENTEAFFGQGTRLTVV.

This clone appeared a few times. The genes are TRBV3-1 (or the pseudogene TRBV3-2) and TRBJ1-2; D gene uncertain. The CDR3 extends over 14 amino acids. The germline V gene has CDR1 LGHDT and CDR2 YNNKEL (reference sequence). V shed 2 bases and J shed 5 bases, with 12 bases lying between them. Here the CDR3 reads CASSQYPGSYGYTF. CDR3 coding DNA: TGTGCCAGCAGCCAATATCCCGGGAGTTATGGCTACACCTTC.

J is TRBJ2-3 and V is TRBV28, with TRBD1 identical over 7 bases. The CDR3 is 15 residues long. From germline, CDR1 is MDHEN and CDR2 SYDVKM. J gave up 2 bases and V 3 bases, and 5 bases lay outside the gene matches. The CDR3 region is CASSFTGASTDTQYF. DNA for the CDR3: TGTGCCAGCAGTTTTACAGGGGCCTCCACAGATACGCAGTATTTT.

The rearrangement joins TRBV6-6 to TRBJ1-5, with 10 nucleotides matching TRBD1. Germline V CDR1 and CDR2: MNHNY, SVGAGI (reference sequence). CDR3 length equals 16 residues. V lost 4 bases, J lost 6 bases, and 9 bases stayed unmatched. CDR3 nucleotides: TGTGCCAGCAGTTGGGCGGGACAGGGGAAAAGTCAGCCCCAGCATTTT. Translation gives CASSWAGQGKSQPQHF.

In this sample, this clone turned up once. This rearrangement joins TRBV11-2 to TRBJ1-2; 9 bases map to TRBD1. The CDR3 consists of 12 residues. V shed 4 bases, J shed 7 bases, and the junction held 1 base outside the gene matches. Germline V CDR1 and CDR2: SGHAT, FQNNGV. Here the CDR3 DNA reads TGTGCCAGCAGCTCGGACAGGGGTGGCTACACCTTC. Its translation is CASSSDRGGYTF. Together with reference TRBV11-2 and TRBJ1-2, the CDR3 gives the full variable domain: EAGVAQSPRYKIIEKRQSVAFWCNPISGHATLYWYQQILGQGPKLLIQFQNNGVVDDSQLPKDRFSAERLKGVDSTLKIQPAKLEDSAVYLCASSSDRGGYTFGSGTRLTVV.

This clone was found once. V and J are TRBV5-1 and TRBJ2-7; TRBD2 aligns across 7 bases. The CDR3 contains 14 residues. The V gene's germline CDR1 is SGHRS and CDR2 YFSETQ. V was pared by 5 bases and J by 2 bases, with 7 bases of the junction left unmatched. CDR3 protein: CASSHGEGPYEQYF. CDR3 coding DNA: TGCGCCAGCAGTCACGGGGAGGGCCCCTACGAGCAGTACTTC.

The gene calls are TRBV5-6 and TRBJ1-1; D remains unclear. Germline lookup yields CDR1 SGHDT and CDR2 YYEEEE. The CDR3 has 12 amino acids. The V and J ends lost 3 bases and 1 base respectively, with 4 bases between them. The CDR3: CASSWRNTEAFF. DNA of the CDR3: TGTGCCAGCAGCTGGAGGAACACTGAAGCTTTCTTT.

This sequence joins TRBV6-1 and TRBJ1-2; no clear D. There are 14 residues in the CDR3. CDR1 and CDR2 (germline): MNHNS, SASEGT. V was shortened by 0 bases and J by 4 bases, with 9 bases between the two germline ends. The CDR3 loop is CASSEARTLYGYTF. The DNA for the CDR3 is TGTGCCAGCAGTGAAGCGCGGACCCTCTATGGCTACACCTTC.

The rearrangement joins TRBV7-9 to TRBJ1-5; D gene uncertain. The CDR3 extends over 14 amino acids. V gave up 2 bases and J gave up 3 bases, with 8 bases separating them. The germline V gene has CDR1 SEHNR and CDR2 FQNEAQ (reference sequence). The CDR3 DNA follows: TGTGCCAGCAGCTTATCAGGAACCAATCAGCCCCAGCATTTT. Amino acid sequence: CASSLSGTNQPQHF.

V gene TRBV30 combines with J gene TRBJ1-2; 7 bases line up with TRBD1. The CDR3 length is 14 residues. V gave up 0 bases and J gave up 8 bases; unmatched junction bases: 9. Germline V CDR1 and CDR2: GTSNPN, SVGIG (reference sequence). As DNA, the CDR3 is TGTGCCTGGAGTGTACAGAACAGGGGTTACGGCTACACCTTC. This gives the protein CAWSVQNRGYGYTF.

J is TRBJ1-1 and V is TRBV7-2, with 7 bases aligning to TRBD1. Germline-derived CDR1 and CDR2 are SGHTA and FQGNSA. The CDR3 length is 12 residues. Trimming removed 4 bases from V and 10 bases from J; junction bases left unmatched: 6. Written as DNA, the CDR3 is TGTGCCAGCAGCTCCTCCGGGACAGTAGCTTTCTTT. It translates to CASSSSGTVAFF.

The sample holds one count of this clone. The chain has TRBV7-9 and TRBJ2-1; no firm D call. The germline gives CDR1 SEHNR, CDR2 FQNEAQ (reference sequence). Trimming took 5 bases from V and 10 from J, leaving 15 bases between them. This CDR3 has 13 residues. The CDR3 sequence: CASSILSDGEQFF. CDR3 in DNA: TGTGCCAGCAGCATACTCTCAGACGGCGAGCAGTTCTTC.

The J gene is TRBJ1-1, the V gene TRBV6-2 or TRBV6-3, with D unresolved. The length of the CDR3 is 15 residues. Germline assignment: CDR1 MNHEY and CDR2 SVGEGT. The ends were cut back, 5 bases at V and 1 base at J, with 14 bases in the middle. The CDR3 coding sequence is TGTGCCAGCAGTACGTGGCTATTAGGGAACACTGAAGCTTTCTTT. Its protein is CASSTWLLGNTEAFF.

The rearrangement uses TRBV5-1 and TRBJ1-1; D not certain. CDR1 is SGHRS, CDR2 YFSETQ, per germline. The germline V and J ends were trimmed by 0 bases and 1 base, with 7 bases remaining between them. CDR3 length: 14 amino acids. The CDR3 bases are TGCGCCAGCAGCTTGGAACAGACGAACACTGAAGCTTTCTTT. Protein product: CASSLEQTNTEAFF. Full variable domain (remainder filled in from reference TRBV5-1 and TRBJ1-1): KAGVTQTPRYLIKTRGQQVTLSCSPISGHRSVSWYQQTPGQGLQFLFEYFSETQRNKGNFPGRFSGRQFSNSRSEMNVSTLELGDSALYLCASSLEQTNTEAFFGQGTRLTVV.

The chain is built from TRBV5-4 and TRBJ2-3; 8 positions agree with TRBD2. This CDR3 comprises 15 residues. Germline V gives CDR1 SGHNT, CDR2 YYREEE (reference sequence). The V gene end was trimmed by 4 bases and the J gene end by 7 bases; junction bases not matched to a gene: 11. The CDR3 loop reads CASSPNPTSANTQYF. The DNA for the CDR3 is TGTGCCAGCAGCCCGAACCCGACTAGCGCCAATACGCAGTATTTT.

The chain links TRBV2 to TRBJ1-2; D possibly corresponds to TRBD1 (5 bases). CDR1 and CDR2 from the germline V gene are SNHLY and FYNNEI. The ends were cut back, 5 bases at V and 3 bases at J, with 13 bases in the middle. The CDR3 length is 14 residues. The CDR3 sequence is CASSSSPGHYGYTF. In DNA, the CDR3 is TGTGCCAGCAGTAGTAGTCCGGGACACTATGGCTACACCTTC.

CDR3 DNA sequence: TGCGCCAGCAGCTGGAGGACTAGCGGGGGCCAAGAGACCCAGTACTTC. Protein: CASSWRTSGGQETQYF. The chain carries TRBV5-1 and TRBJ2-5; TRBD2 matches at 13 bases. The J segment lost 1 base and the V segment lost 3 bases, leaving 3 bases of the junction unmatched. This CDR3 is built from 16 residues. From germline, CDR1 is SGHRS and CDR2 YFSETQ.

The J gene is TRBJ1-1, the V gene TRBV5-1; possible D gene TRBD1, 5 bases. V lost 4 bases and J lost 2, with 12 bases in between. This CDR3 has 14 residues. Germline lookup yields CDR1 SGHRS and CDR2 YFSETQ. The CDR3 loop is CASSPGPTNTEAFF. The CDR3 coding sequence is TGCGCCAGCAGCCCGGGACCGACCAACACTGAAGCTTTCTTT.

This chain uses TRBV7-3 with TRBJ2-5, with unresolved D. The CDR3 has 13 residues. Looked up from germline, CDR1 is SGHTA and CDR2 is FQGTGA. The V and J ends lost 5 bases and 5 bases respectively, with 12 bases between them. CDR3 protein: CASSPSYEETQYF. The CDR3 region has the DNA TGTGCCAGCAGCCCATCTTACGAGGAGACCCAGTACTTC. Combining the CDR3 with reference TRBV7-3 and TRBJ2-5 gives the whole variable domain GAGVSQTPSNKVTEKGKYVELRCDPISGHTALYWYRQSLGQGPEFLIYFQGTGAADDSGLPNDRFFAVRPEGSVSTLKIQRTERGDSAVYLCASSPSYEETQYFGPGTRLLVL.

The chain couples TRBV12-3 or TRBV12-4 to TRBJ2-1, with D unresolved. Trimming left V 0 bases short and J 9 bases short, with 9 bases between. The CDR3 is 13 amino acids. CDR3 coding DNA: TGTGCCAGCAGTTTAGCCATGGTGGCTGAGCAGTTCTTC. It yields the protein CASSLAMVAEQFF.